Each of the 20 T cell receptor beta chains below was sequenced from the same sample in a study of control samples from healthy donors and cancer patients. The table came from immunoSEQ multiplex PCR; TCRdb's copy has only in-frame clones and leaves some out. The table lists 150,000 or so clones, just under 95% of them singletons. Sequenced: PBMCs. Receptor source: a man aged 60 to 75 with colorectal cancer.

The chain couples TRBV6-2 or TRBV6-3 to TRBJ2-7; the D gene is possibly TRBD1 (6 bases). Trimming cost V 5 bases and J 4 bases, with 15 bases left between them. CDR1 MNHEY and CDR2 SVGEGT come from the germline V gene. CDR3 size: 14 residues. The CDR3, as DNA: TGTGCCAGCAGTACTTCAGGGGTATTTTACGAGCAGTACTTC. Translating gives CASSTSGVFYEQYF.

V usage is TRBV27 and J usage is TRBJ1-2; tentatively, D is TRBD1 (6 bases). Per germline, CDR1 MNHEY and CDR2 SMNVEV (reference sequence). Trimming removed 5 bases from V and 4 bases from J, with 17 bases in between. CDR3 size: 15 residues. This CDR3 is CASSISQQGIYGYTF. For the CDR3, the DNA is TGTGCCAGCAGTATCTCACAACAGGGAATCTATGGCTACACCTTC.

The chain couples TRBV2 to TRBJ1-4; D remains unclear. CDR1 is SNHLY and CDR2 is FYNNEI in the germline V gene. V lost 9 bases to trimming and J lost 7 bases, with 18 bases between them. The CDR3 covers 14 residues. CDR3 sequence: CASTNEGLVEKLFF. CDR3 DNA sequence: TGTGCCAGTACCAATGAGGGCTTGGTTGAAAAACTGTTTTTT.

This clone came up once. The V call is TRBV19, the J call TRBJ2-7; 12 bases fit TRBD2. The junction had 5 bases not matched to a gene; V was cut back by 10 bases and J by 1 base. This CDR3 spans 14 amino acids. Germline CDR1 and CDR2: LNHDA and SQIVND (reference sequence). CDR3 DNA: TGTGCCACCGGGGGACTAGCGGGTTCCTACGAGCAGTACTTC. Translating gives CATGGLAGSYEQYF.

The V gene is TRBV5-1, the J gene TRBJ2-1, with 13 bases identical to TRBD2. Trimming removed 4 bases from V and 2 bases from J; junction bases left unmatched: 3. The CDR3 is 16 residues long. Germline CDR1 is SGHRS and CDR2 is YFSETQ. CDR3 protein: CASSPTSGGTYNEQFF. DNA for the CDR3: TGCGCCAGCAGCCCGACTAGCGGGGGGACCTACAATGAGCAGTTCTTC.

The V gene is TRBV6-5, the J gene TRBJ2-2; possibly TRBD1 for D (5 bases). CDR1 is MNHEY and CDR2 is SVGAGI in the germline V gene. The CDR3 runs to 14 residues. The ends were cut back, 10 bases at V and 1 base at J, with 13 bases in the middle. CDR3 bases: TGTGCCACCCGGGTAGGGGAGAACACCGGGGAGCTGTTTTTT. This encodes CATRVGENTGELFF.

This chain links TRBV18 with TRBJ2-1; tentative D call: TRBD2 (6 bases). CDR1 and CDR2 (germline): KGHSH, LQKENI. Trimming took off 0 bases at V and 4 bases at J, with 16 bases between the two ends. The CDR3 consists of 17 residues. The CDR3 loop is CASSPPAGGSSYNEQFF. The CDR3 DNA sequence: TGTGCCAGCTCACCACCAGCGGGCGGATCCTCTTACAATGAGCAGTTCTTC.

This clone occurred once. The V call is TRBV4-3, the J call TRBJ1-3, with D perhaps TRBD1 (5 bases). This CDR3 comprises 16 residues. Between the trimmed V and J ends, which lost 1 base and 4 bases, there was a span of 14 bases. Germline V gene data show CDR1 as LGHNA and CDR2 as YSLEER. CDR3 protein: CASSQASGARGNTIYF. For the CDR3, the DNA is TGCGCCAGCAGCCAAGCCTCCGGGGCGCGAGGAAACACCATATATTTT.

The chain has TRBV5-1 and TRBJ2-3; TRBD1 matches at 7 bases. CDR3 size: 14 residues. Germline-derived CDR1 and CDR2 are SGHRS and YFSETQ. V lost 4 bases, J lost 3 bases, and 5 bases stayed unmatched. In nucleotides, the CDR3 is TGCGCCAGCAGCGCCGAACAGGGGACAGATACGCAGTATTTT. This gives the protein CASSAEQGTDTQYF.

The genes are TRBV28 and TRBJ2-7; 7 bases line up with TRBD1. With 5 bases clipped from V and 6 bases from J, the junction kept 7 bases outside the gene matches. The CDR3 is made up of 13 amino acids. Germline-derived CDR1 and CDR2 are MDHEN and SYDVKM. The CDR3 sequence: CASSPTTGFEQYF. The CDR3 nucleotides read TGTGCCAGCAGTCCGACGACAGGGTTCGAGCAGTACTTC.

The chain combines TRBV7-8 with TRBJ1-3; a weak D match, TRBD1 (5 bases). The V and J ends lost 1 base and 0 bases respectively, with 10 bases between them. The CDR3 consists of 16 residues. The germline gives CDR1 SGHVS, CDR2 FQNEAQ. The CDR3 here is CASSLVSQGSGNTIYF. Here the CDR3 DNA reads TGTGCCAGCAGCTTAGTTTCCCAGGGCTCTGGAAACACCATATATTTT.

V is TRBV27 and J is TRBJ1-2; 10 nucleotides align to TRBD1. CDR1 is MNHEY, CDR2 SMNVEV, per germline (reference sequence). V shed 5 bases, J shed 2 bases, and the junction held 5 bases outside the gene matches. This CDR3 spans 15 amino acids. CDR3 region: CASSRGTGVNYGYTF. In DNA, the CDR3 is TGTGCCAGCAGTAGAGGGACAGGGGTCAACTATGGCTACACCTTC.

The V call is TRBV3-1 (or the pseudogene TRBV3-2), the J call TRBJ2-1, with TRBD2 identical over 12 bases. From germline, CDR1 is LGHDT and CDR2 YNNKEL (reference sequence). CDR3 length: 18 residues. The trim removed 3 bases at V and 0 bases at J, leaving 6 bases unmatched. CDR3 sequence: CASSHRTSGKSSYNEQFF. CDR3 bases: TGTGCCAGCAGCCATCGGACTAGCGGGAAATCCTCCTACAATGAGCAGTTCTTC.

This clone was detected a few times. This chain joins TRBV27 and TRBJ2-7, with D possibly being TRBD1 (6 bases). This CDR3 contains 13 residues. CDR1 is MNHEY and CDR2 is SMNVEV in the germline V gene (reference sequence). Trimming cost V 6 bases and J 3 bases, with 12 bases left between them. CDR3 region: CASSLEQGYEQYF. In DNA, the CDR3 is TGTGCCAGCAGCTTAGAACAGGGCTACGAGCAGTACTTC.

The chain has TRBV6-1 and TRBJ1-2; tentatively, D is TRBD1 (5 bases). Deletions cut 7 bases from V and 4 bases from J, with 13 bases between. CDR1 is MNHNS, CDR2 SASEGT, per germline. The CDR3 covers 13 residues. CDR3 bases: TGTGCCAGCATTGGGGGGGTCGGCTATGGCTACACCTTC. Residues: CASIGGVGYGYTF.

V gene TRBV19 combines with J gene TRBJ1-1; D ambiguous. This CDR3 region has 15 residues. V was cut by 0 bases and J by 5 bases, with 13 bases left in between. Germline V gives CDR1 LNHDA, CDR2 SQIVND (reference sequence). The CDR3 is CASSIDSPGRTEAFF. DNA of the CDR3: TGTGCCAGTAGTATAGATTCACCGGGGAGAACTGAAGCTTTCTTT.

CDR3 in amino acids: CSASPPGGNTGELFF. In nucleotides, the CDR3 is TGCAGTGCTAGTCCCCCTGGAGGCAACACCGGGGAGCTGTTTTTT. The chain links TRBV20-1 to TRBJ2-2; tentative D call: TRBD2 (5 bases). The germline V and J ends were trimmed by 3 bases and 2 bases, with 13 bases remaining between them. CDR1 and CDR2 (germline): DFQATT, SNEGSKA (reference sequence). This CDR3 is built from 15 residues.

The chain is built from TRBV5-1 and TRBJ1-1; TRBD1 might be the D (5 bases). The V end lost 8 bases, the J end lost 1 base, and 30 bases lay between the germline ends. Looked up from germline, CDR1 is SGHRS and CDR2 is YFSETQ. This CDR3 region has 19 residues. The CDR3 DNA reads TGCGCCAGAAGGTGTTCCCAGGACCAGGGACGGAAGGCGAACACTGAAGCTTTCTTT. Translation: CARRCSQDQGRKANTEAFF.

The chain is built from TRBV4-3 and TRBJ1-3; 8 nucleotides agree with TRBD1. Germline V CDR1 and CDR2: LGHNA, YSLEER. CDR3 size: 17 residues. Unmatched junction bases numbered 7, after V lost 3 bases and J lost 0 bases. The CDR3, as DNA: TGCGCCAGCAGCCATGGAACAGGGGGGATCTCTGGAAACACCATATATTTT. Translated, it gives CASSHGTGGISGNTIYF.

V and J are TRBV4-3 and TRBJ2-7; tentatively, D is TRBD1 (7 bases). Germline CDR1 and CDR2: LGHNA and YSLEER. This CDR3 has 20 amino acids. V was pared by 0 bases and J by 4 bases, with 28 bases between. The CDR3 region is CASSQDLVGDLEGASYEQYF. The CDR3 DNA is TGCGCCAGCAGCCAAGATCTCGTAGGTGATTTGGAGGGGGCTTCGTACGAGCAGTACTTC.